One sample yielded the 7 T cell receptor beta chains listed below, sequenced in a study of cytomegalovirus exposure and HLA in healthy donors. Primers included in the PCR were 60 Vbeta and 13 Jbeta primers. Repertoires were generated with immunoSEQ multiplex PCR, while TCRdb's copy carries only in-frame clones and drops some. The table for this sample gives fewer than 200,000 clones. Sequencing was performed on PBMCs. The receptors stem from a man between 25 and 39 years old in good health and CMV-seronegative.

The CDR3 sequence: CASSPGTSRHEQFF. In DNA form, the CDR3 reads TGTGCCAGCAGTCCGGGGACTAGCAGACATGAGCAGTTCTTC. This rearrangement joins TRBV25-1 to TRBJ2-1; TRBD2 matches 9 bases. Per the germline V gene, CDR1 is MGHDK and CDR2 is SYGVNS. Unmatched junction bases numbered 7, after V lost 5 bases and J lost 8 bases. CDR3 size: 14 residues. Looking up the rest from reference TRBV25-1 and TRBJ2-1 gives the full variable domain: EADIYQTPRYLVIGTGKKITLECSQTMGHDKMYWYQQDPGMELHLIHYSYGVNSTEKGDLSSESTVSRIRTEHFPLTLESARPSHTSQYLCASSPGTSRHEQFFGPGTRLTVL.

The chain uses TRBV29-1 and TRBJ2-7; the D gene is possibly TRBD2 (5 bases). Germline CDR1 SQVTM, CDR2 ANQGSEA. There are 12 residues in the CDR3. V shed 6 bases and J shed 6 bases, with 15 bases lying between them. CDR3 DNA sequence: TGCAGCGTCGCTCCGGGTGGGAGCGAGCAGTACTTC. Amino acids: CSVAPGGSEQYF.

V usage is TRBV28 and J usage is TRBJ1-5; unclear D gene. The germline gives CDR1 MDHEN, CDR2 SYDVKM. Between the trimmed V and J ends, which lost 5 bases and 0 bases, there was a span of 11 bases. The CDR3 has 15 residues. In nucleotides, the CDR3 is TGTGCCAGCAGTGCCATCGTAGATAGCAATCAGCCCCAGCATTTT. It yields the protein CASSAIVDSNQPQHF.

The chain has TRBV7-9 and TRBJ2-6, with D maybe TRBD1 (6 bases). CDR1 SEHNR and CDR2 FQNEAQ come from the germline V gene (reference sequence). Between the trimmed V and J ends, which lost 6 bases and 7 bases, there was a span of 16 bases. The CDR3 is 15 amino acids. CDR3 residues: CASRWAGVGANVLTF. The CDR3 DNA follows: TGTGCCAGCAGATGGGCAGGGGTGGGAGCCAACGTCCTGACTTTC.

The rearrangement joins TRBV30 to TRBJ2-7; TRBD1 aligns across 8 bases. With 1 base clipped from V and 0 bases from J, the junction kept 5 bases outside the gene matches. This CDR3 is 15 amino acids long. Germline loops: CDR1 GTSNPN, CDR2 SVGIG (reference sequence). The CDR3 here is CAWSGNRGSSYEQYF. DNA for the CDR3: TGTGCCTGGAGTGGAAACAGGGGGTCCTCCTACGAGCAGTACTTC.

The gene calls are TRBV28 and TRBJ1-2; D not certain. Germline values: CDR1 MDHEN, CDR2 SYDVKM. The CDR3 covers 13 residues. Trimming pared 2 bases from V and 3 bases from J, leaving 7 bases between. CDR3 region: CASSLNPDYGYTF. As DNA, the CDR3 is TGTGCCAGCAGTTTAAATCCGGACTATGGCTACACCTTC.

The chain uses TRBV7-8 and TRBJ2-7; possible D gene TRBD2, 5 bases. Trimming pared 8 bases from V and 2 bases from J, leaving 16 bases between. The CDR3 sequence is 14 residues long. Germline V gene sequence: CDR1 SGHVS, CDR2 FQNEAQ. The CDR3 loop is CASFTSAEAYEQYF. The CDR3 DNA reads as TGTGCCAGCTTTACATCGGCGGAGGCCTACGAGCAGTACTTC.